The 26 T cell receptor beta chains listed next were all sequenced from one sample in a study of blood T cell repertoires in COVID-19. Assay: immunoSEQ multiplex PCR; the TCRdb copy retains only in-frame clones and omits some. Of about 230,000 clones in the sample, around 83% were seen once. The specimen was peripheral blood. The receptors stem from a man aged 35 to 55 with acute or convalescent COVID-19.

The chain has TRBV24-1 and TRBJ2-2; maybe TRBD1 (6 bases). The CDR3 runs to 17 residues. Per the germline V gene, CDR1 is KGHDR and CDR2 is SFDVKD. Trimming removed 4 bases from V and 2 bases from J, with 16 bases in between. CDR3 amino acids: CATSDSLTGPNTGELFF. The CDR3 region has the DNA TGTGCCACCAGTGACAGTCTCACAGGGCCCAACACCGGGGAGCTGTTTTTT.

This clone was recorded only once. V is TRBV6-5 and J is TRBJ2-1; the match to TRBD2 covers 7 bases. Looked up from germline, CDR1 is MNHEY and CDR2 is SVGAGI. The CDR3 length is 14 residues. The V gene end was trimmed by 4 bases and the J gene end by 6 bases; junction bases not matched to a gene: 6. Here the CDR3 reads CASSSPGGTNEQFF. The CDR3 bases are TGTGCCAGCAGTTCCCCCGGGGGGACCAATGAGCAGTTCTTC.

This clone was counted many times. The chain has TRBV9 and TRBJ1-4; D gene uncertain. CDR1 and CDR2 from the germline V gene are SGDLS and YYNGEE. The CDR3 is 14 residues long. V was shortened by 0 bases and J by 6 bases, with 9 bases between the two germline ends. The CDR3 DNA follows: TGTGCCAGCAGCGTAGGAGGGCATGATGAAAAACTGTTTTTT. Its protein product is CASSVGGHDEKLFF.

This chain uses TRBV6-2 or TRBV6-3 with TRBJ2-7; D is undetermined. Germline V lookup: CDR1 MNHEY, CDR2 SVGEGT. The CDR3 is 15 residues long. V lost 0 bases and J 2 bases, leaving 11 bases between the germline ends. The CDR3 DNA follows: TGTGCCAGCAGTTACTCAGAGAAATCGACCTACGAGCAGTACTTC. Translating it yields CASSYSEKSTYEQYF.

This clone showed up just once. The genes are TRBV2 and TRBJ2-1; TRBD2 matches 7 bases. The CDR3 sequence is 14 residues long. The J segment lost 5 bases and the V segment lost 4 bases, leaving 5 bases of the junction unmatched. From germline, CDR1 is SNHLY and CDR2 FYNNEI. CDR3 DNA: TGTGCCAGCAGTGCTCGGCTAGCGGACAATGAGCAGTTCTTC. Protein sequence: CASSARLADNEQFF.

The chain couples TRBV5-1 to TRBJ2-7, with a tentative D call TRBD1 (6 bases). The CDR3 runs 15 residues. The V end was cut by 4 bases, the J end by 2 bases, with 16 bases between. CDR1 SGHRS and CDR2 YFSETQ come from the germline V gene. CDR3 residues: CASSGSVPGAYEQYF. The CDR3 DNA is TGCGCCAGCAGCGGGTCGGTACCAGGGGCCTACGAGCAGTACTTC. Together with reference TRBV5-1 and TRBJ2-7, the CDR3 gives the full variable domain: KAGVTQTPRYLIKTRGQQVTLSCSPISGHRSVSWYQQTPGQGLQFLFEYFSETQRNKGNFPGRFSGRQFSNSRSEMNVSTLELGDSALYLCASSGSVPGAYEQYFGPGTRLTVT.

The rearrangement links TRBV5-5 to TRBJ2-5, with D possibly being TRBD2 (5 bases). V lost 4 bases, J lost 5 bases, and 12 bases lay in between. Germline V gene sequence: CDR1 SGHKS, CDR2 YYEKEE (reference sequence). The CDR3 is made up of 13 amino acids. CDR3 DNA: TGTGCCAGCAGCGTGGACCGCGGGGAGACCCAGTACTTC. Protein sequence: CASSVDRGETQYF.

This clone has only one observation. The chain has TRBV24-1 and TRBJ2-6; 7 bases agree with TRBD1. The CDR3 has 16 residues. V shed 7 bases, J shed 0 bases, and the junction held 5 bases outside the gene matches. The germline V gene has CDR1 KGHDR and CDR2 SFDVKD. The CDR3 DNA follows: TGTGCCACCAGCGGGACAGCTACCTCTGGGGCCAACGTCCTGACTTTC. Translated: CATSGTATSGANVLTF.

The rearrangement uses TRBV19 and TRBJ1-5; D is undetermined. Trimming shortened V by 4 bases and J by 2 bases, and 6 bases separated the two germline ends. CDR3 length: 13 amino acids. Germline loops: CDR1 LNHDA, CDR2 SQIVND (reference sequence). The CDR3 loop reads CASSNQGNQPQHF. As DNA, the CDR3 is TGTGCCAGTAGTAATCAGGGCAATCAGCCCCAGCATTTT.

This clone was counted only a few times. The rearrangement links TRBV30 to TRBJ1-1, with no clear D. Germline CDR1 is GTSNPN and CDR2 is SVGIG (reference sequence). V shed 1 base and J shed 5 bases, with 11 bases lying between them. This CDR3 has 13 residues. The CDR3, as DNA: TGTGCCTGGAGTGACGATCCGGGGACTGAAGCTTTCTTT. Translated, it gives CAWSDDPGTEAFF.

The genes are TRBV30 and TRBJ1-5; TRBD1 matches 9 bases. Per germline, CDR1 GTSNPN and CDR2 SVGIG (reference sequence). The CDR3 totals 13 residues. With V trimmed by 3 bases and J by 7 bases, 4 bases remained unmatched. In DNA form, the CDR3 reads TGTGCCTGGAGCTTGGACAGGGGACAGCCCCAGCATTTT. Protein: CAWSLDRGQPQHF.

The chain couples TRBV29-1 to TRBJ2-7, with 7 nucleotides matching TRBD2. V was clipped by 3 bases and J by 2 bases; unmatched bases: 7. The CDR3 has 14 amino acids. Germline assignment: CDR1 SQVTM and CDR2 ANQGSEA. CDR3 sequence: CSVEGTKSPYEQYF. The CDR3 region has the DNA TGCAGCGTTGAGGGGACTAAAAGTCCCTACGAGCAGTACTTC.

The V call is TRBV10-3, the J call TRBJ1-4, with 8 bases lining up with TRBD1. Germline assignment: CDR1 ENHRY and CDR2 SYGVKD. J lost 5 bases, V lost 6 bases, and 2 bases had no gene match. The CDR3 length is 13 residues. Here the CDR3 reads CAIRDRDNEKLFF. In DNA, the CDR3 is TGTGCCATCAGGGACAGGGACAATGAAAAACTGTTTTTT.

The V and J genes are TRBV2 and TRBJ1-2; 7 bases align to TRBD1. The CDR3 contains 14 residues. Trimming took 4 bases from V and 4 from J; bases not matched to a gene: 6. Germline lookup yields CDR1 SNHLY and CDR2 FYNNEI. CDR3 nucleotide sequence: TGTGCCAGCAGTGTCCCTCAGGGGGGCTATGGCTACACCTTC. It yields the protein CASSVPQGGYGYTF.

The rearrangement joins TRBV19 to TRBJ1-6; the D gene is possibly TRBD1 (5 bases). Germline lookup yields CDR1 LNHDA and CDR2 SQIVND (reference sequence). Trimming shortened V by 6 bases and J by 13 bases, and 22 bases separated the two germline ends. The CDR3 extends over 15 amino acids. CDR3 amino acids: CASRTTGTAGGPLHF. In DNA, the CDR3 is TGTGCCAGTAGAACGACCGGGACGGCGGGAGGTCCCCTCCACTTT. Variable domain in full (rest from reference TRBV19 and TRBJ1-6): DGGITQSPKYLFRKEGQNVTLSCEQNLNHDAMYWYRQDPGQGLRLIYYSQIVNDFQKGDIAEGYSVSREKKESFPLTVTSAQKNPTAFYLCASRTTGTAGGPLHFGNGTRLTVT.

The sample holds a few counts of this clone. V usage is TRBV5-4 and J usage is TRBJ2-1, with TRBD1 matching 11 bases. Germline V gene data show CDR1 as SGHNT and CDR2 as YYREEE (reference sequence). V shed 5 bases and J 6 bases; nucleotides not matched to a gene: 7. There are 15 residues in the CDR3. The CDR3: CASRKPGQGVNEQFF. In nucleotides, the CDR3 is TGTGCCAGCAGAAAGCCGGGACAGGGGGTCAATGAGCAGTTCTTC.

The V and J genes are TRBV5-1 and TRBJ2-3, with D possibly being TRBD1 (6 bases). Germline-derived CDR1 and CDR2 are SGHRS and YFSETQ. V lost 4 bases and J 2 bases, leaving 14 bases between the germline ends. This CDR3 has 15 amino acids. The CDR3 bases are TGCGCCAGCAGCCCCCAGGGGCGGTACACAGATACGCAGTATTTT. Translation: CASSPQGRYTDTQYF. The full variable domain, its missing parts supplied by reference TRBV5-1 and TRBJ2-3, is KAGVTQTPRYLIKTRGQQVTLSCSPISGHRSVSWYQQTPGQGLQFLFEYFSETQRNKGNFPGRFSGRQFSNSRSEMNVSTLELGDSALYLCASSPQGRYTDTQYFGPGTRLTVL.

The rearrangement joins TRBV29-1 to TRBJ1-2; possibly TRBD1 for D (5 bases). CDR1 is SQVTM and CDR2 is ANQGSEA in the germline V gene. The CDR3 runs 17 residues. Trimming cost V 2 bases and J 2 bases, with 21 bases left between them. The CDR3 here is CSVEQDSPNLSNYGYTF. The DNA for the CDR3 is TGCAGCGTTGAACAAGACAGCCCAAATTTAAGCAACTATGGCTACACCTTC.

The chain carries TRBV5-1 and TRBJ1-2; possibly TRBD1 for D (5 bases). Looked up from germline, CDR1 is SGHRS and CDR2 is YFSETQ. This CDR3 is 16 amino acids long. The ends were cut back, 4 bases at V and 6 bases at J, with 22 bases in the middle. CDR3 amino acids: CASSPWGGSLGDGYTF. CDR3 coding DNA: TGCGCCAGCAGCCCGTGGGGCGGTTCCCTAGGGGATGGCTACACCTTC.

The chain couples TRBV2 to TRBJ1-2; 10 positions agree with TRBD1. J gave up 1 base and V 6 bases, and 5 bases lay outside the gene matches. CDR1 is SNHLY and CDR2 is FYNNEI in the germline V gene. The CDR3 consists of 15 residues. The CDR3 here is CASSLGTGVNYGYTF. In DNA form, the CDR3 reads TGTGCCAGCAGCTTGGGGACAGGGGTTAACTATGGCTACACCTTC.

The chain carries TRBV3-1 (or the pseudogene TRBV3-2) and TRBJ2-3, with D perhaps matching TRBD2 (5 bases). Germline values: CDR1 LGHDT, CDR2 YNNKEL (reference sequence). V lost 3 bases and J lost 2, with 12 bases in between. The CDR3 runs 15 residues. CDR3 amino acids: CASSHGNRDTDTQYF. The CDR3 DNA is TGTGCCAGCAGCCACGGTAACCGGGACACAGATACGCAGTATTTT.

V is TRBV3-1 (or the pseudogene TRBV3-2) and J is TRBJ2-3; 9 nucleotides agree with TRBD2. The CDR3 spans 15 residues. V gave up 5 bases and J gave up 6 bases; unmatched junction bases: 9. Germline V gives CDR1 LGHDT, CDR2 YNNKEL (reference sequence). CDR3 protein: CASSISGGRGDTQYF. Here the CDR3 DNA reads TGTGCCAGCAGCATTAGCGGGGGCCGGGGGGATACGCAGTATTTT.

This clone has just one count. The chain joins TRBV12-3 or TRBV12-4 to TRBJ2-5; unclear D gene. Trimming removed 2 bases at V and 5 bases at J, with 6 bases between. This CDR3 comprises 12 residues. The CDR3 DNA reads TGTGCCAGCAGTTTATCCGGGGAGACCCAGTACTTC. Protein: CASSLSGETQYF.

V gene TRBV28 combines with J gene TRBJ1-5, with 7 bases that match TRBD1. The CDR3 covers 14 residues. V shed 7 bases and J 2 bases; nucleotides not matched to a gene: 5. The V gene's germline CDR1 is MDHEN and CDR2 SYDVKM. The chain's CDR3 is CASNGQVGNQPQHF. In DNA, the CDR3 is TGTGCCAGCAATGGACAGGTTGGCAATCAGCCCCAGCATTTT.

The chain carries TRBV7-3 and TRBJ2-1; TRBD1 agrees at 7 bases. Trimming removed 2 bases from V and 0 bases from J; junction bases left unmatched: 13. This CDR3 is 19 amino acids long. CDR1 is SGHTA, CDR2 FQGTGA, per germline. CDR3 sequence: CASSLVYSGTASSYNEQFF. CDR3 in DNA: TGTGCCAGCAGCTTAGTATACTCCGGGACAGCAAGCTCCTACAATGAGCAGTTCTTC.

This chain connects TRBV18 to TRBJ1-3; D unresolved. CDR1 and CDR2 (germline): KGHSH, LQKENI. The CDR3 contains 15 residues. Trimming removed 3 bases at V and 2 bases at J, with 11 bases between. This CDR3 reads CASSPPAKTGNTIYF. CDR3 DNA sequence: TGTGCCAGCTCACCTCCTGCTAAAACTGGAAACACCATATATTTT.